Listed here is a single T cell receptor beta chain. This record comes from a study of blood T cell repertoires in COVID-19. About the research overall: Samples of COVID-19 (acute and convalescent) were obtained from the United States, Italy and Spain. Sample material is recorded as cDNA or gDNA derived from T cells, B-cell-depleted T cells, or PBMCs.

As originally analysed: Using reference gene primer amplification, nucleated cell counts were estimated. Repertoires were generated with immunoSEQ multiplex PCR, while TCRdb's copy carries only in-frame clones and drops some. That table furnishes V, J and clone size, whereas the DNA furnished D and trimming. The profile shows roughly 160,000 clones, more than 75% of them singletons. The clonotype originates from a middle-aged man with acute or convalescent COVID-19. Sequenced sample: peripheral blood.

The CDR3 DNA is TGTGCCAGTAGTGAAGGGGGTGTAGAGCAGTACTTC. Its translation is CASSEGGVEQYF. The V and J genes are TRBV19 and TRBJ2-7; a possible D gene is TRBD1 (6 bases). CDR1 LNHDA and CDR2 SQIVND come from the germline V gene (reference sequence). The CDR3 runs 12 residues. V was pared by 5 bases and J by 7 bases, with 12 bases between.